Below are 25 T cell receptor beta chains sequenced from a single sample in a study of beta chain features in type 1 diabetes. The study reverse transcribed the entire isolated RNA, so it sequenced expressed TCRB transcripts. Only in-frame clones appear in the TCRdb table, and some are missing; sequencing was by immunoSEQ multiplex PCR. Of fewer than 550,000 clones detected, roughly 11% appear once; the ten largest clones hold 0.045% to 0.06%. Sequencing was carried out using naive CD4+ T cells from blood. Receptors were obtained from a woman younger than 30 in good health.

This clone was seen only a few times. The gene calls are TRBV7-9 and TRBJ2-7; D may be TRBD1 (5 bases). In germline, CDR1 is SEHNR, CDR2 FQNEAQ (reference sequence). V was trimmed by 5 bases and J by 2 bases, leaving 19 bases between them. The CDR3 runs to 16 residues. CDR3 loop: CASSATTSRQPYEQYV. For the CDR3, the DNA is TGTGCCAGCAGCGCAACAACCTCCCGACAGCCCTACGAGCAGTACGTC.

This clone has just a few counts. The CDR3: CASSSVGNTEAFF. The CDR3 DNA is TGTGCCAGCAGCAGCGTAGGGAACACTGAAGCTTTCTTT. This rearrangement joins TRBV21-1 to TRBJ1-1. TRBV21-1 is termed a pseudogene. The CDR3 sequence is 13 residues long.

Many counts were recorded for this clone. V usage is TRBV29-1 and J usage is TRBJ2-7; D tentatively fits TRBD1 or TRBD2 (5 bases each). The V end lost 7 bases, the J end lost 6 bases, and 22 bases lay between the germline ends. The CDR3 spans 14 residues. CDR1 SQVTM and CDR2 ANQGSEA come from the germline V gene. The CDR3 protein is CSAEGRGPGFEQYF. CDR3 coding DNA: TGCAGCGCGGAAGGACGGGGCCCGGGATTCGAGCAGTACTTC.

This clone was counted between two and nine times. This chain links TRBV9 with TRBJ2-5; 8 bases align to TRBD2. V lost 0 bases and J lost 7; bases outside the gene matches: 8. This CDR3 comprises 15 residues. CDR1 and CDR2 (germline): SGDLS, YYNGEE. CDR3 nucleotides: TGTGCCAGCAGCGTAGCTGCGGGAGGACTTAGGACCCAGTACTTC. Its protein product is CASSVAAGGLRTQYF. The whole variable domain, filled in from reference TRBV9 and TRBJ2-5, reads DSGVTQTPKHLITATGQRVTLRCSPRSGDLSVYWYQQSLDQGLQFLIQYYNGEERAKGNILERFSAQQFPDLHSELNLSSLELGDSALYFCASSVAAGGLRTQYFGPGTRLLVL.

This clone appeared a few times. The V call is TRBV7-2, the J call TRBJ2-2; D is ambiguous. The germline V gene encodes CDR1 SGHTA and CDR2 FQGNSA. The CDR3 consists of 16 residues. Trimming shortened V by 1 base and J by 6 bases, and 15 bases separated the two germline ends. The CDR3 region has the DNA TGTGCCAGCAGCTTAGACGGCAGGTCGAATCCCGGGGAGCTGTTTTTT. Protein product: CASSLDGRSNPGELFF.

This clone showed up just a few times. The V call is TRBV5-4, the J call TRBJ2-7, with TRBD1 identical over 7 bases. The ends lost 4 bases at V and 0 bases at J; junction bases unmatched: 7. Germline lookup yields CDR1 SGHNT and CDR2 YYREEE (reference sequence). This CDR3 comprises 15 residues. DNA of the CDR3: TGTGCCAGCAGCCGAACAGGGGCTAGCTCCTACGAGCAGTACGTC. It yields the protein CASSRTGASSYEQYV.

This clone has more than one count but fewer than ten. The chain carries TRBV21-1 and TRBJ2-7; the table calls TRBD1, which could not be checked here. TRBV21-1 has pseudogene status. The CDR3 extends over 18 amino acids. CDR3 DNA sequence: TGTGCCAGCAGCAAAGAGAGGAGGACAGGGGGCACGACCTACGAGCAGTACGTC. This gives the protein CASSKERRTGGTTYEQYV.

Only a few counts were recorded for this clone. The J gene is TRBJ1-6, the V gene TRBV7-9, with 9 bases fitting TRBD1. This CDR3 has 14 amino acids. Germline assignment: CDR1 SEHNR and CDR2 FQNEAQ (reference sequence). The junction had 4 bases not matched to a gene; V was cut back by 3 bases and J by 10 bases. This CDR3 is CASSLGTGKSPLHF. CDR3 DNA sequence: TGTGCCAGCAGCTTGGGGACAGGGAAATCACCCCTCCACTTT.

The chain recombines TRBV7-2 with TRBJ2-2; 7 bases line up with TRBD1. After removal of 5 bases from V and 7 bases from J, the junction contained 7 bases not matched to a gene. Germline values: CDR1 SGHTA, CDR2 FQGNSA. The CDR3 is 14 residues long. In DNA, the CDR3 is TGTGCCAGCAGCCCCCGACAGGGAGACGGGGAGCTGTTTTTT. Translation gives CASSPRQGDGELFF.

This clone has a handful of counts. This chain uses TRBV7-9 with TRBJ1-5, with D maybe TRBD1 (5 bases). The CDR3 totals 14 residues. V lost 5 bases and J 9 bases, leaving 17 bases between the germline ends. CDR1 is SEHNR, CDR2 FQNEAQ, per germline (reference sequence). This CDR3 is CASSLDGGSTPQHF. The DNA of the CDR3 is TGTGCCAGCAGCCTGGATGGGGGGTCTACGCCCCAGCATTTT. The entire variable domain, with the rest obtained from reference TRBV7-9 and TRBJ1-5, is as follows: DTGVSQNPRHKITKRGQNVTFRCDPISEHNRLYWYRQTLGQGPEFLTYFQNEAQLEKSRLLSDRFSAERPKGSFSTLEIQRTEQGDSAMYLCASSLDGGSTPQHFGDGTRLSIL.

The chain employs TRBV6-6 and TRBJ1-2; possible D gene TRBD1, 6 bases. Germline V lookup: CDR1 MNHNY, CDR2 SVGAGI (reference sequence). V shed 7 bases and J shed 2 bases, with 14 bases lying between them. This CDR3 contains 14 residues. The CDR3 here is CASTAGVINYGYTF. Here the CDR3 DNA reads TGTGCCAGCACCGCAGGGGTTATAAACTATGGCTACACCTTC.

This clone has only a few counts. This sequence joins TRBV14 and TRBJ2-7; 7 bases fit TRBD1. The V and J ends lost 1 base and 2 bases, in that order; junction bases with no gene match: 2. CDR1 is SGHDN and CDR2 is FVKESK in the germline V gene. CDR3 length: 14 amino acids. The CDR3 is CASSQGQGTYEQYF. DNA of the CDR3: TGTGCCAGCAGCCAAGGACAGGGAACCTACGAGCAGTACTTC.

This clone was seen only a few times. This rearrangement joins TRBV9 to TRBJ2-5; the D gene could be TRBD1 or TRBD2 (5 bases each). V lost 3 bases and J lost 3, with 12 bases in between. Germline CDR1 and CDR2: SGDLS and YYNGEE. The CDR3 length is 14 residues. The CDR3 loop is CASSETGTKETQYF. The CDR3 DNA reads TGTGCCAGCAGCGAGACGGGGACCAAAGAGACCCAGTACTTC.

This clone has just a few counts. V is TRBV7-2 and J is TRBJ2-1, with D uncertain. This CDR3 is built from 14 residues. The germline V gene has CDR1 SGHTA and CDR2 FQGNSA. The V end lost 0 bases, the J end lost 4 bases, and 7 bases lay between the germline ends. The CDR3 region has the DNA TGTGCCAGCAGCTTAGCGGGCATGTACAATGAGCAGTTCTTC. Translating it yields CASSLAGMYNEQFF.

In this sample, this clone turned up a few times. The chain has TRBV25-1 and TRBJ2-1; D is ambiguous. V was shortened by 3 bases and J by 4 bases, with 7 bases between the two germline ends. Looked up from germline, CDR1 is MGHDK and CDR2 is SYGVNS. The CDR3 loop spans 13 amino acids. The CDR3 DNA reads TGTGCCAGCAGTGAGCGGCGGTACAATGAGCAGTTCTTC. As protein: CASSERRYNEQFF.

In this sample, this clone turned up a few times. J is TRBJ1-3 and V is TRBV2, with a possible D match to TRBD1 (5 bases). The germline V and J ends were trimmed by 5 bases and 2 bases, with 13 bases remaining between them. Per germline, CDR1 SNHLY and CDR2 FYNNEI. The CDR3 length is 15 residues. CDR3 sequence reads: CASSNQGVTGNTIYF. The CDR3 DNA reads TGTGCCAGCAGTAACCAGGGAGTCACTGGAAACACCATATATTTT.

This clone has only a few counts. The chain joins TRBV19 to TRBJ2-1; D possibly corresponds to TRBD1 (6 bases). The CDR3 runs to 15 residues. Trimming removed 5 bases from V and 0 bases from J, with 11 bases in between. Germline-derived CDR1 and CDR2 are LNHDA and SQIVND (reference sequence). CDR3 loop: CASSSTGSSYNEQFF. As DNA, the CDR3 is TGTGCCAGTAGTTCCACAGGGAGCTCCTACAATGAGCAGTTCTTC.

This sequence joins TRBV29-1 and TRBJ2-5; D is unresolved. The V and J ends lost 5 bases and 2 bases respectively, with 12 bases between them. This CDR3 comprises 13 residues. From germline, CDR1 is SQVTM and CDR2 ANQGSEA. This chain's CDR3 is CSVHTYPQETQYF. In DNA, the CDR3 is TGCAGCGTTCACACCTACCCTCAAGAGACCCAGTACTTC.

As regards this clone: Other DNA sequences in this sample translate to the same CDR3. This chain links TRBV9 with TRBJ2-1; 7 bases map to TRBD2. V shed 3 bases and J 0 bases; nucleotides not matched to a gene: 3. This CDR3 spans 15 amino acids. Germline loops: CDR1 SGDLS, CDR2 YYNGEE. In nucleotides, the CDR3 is TGTGCCAGCAGCGGACGCGGGAGCTCCTACAATGAGCAGTTCTTC. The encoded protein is CASSGRGSSYNEQFF. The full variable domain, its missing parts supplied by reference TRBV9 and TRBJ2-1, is DSGVTQTPKHLITATGQRVTLRCSPRSGDLSVYWYQQSLDQGLQFLIQYYNGEERAKGNILERFSAQQFPDLHSELNLSSLELGDSALYFCASSGRGSSYNEQFFGPGTRLTVL.

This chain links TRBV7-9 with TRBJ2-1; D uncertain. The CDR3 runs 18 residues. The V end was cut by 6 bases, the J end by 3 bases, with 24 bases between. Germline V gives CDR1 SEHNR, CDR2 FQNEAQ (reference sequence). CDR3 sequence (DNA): TGTGCCAGCAGTCCACTTACTGGGTCAGGCACTTACTACAATGAGCAGTTCTTC. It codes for CASSPLTGSGTYYNEQFF.

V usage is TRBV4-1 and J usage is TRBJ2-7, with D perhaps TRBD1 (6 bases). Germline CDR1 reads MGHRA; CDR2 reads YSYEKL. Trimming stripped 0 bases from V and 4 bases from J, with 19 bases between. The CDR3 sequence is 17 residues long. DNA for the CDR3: TGCGCCAGCAGCCAAGATTGGAGTAGGAACAGGGAGTACGAGCAGTACTTC. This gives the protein CASSQDWSRNREYEQYF.

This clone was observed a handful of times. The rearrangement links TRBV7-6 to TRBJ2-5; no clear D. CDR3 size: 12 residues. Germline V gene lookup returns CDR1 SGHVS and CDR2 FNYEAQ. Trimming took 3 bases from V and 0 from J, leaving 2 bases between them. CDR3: CASSLYQETQYF. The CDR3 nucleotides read TGTGCCAGCAGCTTGTACCAAGAGACCCAGTACTTC.

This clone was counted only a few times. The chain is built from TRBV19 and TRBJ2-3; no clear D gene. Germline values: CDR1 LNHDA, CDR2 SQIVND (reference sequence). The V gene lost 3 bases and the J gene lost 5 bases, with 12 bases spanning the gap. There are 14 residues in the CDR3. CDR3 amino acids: CASSITSYRDTQYF. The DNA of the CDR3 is TGTGCCAGTAGTATTACCTCTTACCGAGATACGCAGTATTTT.

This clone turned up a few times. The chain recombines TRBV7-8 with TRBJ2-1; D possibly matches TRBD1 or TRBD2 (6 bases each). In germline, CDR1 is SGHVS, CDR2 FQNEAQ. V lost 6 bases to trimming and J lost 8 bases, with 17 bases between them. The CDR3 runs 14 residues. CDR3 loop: CASRLRRGSHEQFF. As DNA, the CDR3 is TGTGCCAGCAGACTGAGGAGGGGGTCCCATGAGCAGTTCTTC.

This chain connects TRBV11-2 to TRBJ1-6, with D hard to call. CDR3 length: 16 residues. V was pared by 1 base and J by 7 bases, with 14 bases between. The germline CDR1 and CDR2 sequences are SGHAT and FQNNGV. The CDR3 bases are TGTGCCAGCAGCTTAGGCCCAGGTCGACCAAATTCACCCCTCCACTTT. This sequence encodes CASSLGPGRPNSPLHF.